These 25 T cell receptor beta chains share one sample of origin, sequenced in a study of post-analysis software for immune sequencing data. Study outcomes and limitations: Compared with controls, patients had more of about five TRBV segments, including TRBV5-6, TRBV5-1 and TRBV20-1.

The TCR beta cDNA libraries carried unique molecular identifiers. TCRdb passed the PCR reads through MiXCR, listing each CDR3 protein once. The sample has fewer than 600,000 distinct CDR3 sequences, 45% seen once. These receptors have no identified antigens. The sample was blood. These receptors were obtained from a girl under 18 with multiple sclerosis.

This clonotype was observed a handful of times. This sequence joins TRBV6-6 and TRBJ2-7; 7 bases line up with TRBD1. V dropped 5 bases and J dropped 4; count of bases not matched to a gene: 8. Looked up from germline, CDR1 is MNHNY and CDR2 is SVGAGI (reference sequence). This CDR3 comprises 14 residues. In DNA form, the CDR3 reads TGTGCCAGCAGTGAGAGACAGGGAGTGTACGAGCAGTACTTC. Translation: CASSERQGVYEQYF.

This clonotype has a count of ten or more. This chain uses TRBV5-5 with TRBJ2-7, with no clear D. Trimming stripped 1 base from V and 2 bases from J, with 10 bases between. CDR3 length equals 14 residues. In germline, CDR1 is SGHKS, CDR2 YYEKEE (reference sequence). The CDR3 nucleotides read TGTGCCAGCAGCTTGAATGTCCCACCCTACGAGCAGTACTTC. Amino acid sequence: CASSLNVPPYEQYF.

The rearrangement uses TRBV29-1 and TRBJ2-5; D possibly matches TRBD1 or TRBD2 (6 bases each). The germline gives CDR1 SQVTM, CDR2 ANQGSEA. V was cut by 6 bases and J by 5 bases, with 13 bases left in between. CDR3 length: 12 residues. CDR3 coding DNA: TGCAGCGTCGTCCGAGGGGGGGAGACCCAGTACTTC. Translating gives CSVVRGGETQYF.

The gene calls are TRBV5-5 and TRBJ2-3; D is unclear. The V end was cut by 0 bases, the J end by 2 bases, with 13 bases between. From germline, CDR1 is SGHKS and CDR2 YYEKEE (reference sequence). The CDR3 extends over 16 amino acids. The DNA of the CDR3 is TGTGCCAGCAGCTTGGAGGATTCGTACTCCACAGATACGCAGTATTTT. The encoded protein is CASSLEDSYSTDTQYF.

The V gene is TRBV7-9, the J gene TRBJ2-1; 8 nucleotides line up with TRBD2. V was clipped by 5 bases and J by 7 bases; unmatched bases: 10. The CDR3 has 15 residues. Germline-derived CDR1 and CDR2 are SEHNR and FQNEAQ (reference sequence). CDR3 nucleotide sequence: TGTGCCAGCAGCAAGGGACTAGTGTGGGGGAATGAGCAGTTCTTC. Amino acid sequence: CASSKGLVWGNEQFF.

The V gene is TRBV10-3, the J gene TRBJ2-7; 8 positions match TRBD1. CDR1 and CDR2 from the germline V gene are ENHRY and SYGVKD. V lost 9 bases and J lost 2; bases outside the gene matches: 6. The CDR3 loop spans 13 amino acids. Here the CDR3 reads CAIGQGKAYEQYF. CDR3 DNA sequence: TGTGCCATAGGACAGGGAAAAGCCTACGAGCAGTACTTC.

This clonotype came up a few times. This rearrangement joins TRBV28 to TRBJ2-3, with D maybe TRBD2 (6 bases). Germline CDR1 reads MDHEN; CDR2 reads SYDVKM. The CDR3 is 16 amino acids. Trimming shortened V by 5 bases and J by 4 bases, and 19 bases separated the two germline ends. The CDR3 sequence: CASSPWGKGEADTQYF. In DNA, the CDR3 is TGTGCCAGCAGTCCGTGGGGAAAAGGGGAGGCAGATACGCAGTATTTT.

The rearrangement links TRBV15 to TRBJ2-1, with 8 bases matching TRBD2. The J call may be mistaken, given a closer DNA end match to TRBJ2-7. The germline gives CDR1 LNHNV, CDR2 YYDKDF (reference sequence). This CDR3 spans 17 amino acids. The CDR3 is CATSRAGSGTHYNEQYF. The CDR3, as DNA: TGTGCCACCAGCAGAGCGGGTAGCGGGACTCACTACAATGAGCAGTACTTC.

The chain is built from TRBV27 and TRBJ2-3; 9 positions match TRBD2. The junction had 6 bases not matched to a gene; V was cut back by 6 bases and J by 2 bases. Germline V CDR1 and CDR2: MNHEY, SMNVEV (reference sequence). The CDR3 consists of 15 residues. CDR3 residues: CASRGRLAVTDTQYF. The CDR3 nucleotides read TGTGCCAGCAGGGGCCGACTAGCGGTCACAGATACGCAGTATTTT.

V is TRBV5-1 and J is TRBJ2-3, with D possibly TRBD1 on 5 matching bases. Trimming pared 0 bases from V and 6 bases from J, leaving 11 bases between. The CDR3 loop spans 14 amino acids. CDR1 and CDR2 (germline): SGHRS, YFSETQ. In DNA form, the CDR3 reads TGCGCCAGCAGCTTGGATTTACAGGAGGATACGCAGTATTTT. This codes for CASSLDLQEDTQYF.

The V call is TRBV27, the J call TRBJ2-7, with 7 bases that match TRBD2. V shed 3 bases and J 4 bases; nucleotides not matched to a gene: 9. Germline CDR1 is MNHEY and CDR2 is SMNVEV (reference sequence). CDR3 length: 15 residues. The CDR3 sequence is CASSFRTRAPYEQYF. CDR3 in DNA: TGTGCCAGCAGTTTCCGGACTAGAGCCCCGTACGAGCAGTACTTC.

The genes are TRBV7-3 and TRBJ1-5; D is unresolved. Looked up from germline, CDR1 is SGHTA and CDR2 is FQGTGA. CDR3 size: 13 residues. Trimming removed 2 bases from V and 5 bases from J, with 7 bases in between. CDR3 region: CASSLGYYQPQHF. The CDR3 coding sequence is TGTGCCAGCAGCTTAGGGTACTATCAGCCCCAGCATTTT.

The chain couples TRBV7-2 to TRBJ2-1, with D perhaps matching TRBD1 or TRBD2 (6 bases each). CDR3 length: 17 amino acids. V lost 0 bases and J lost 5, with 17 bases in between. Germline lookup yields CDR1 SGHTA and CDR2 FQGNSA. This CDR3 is CASSLALGGPPHNEQFF. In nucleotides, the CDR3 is TGTGCCAGCAGCTTAGCGCTGGGGGGCCCTCCCCACAATGAGCAGTTCTTC.

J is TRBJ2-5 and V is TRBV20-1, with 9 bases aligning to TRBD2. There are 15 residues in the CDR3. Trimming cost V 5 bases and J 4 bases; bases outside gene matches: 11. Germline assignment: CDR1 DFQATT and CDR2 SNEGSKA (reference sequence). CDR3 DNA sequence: TGCAGTGCTCCCGAGGGTAGCGGGAGTAGAGAGACCCAGTACTTC. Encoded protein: CSAPEGSGSRETQYF.

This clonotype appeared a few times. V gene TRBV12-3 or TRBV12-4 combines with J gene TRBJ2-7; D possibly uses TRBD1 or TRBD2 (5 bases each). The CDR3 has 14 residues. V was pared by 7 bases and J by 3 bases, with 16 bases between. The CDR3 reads CASTSGRHFYEQYF. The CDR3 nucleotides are TGTGCCAGCACGTCGGGACGGCACTTCTACGAGCAGTACTTC.

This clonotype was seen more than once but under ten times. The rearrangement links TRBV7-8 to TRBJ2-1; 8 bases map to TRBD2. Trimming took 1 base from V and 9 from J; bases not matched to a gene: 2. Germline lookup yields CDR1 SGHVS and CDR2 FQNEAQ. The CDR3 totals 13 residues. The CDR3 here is CASSLVRGGEQFF. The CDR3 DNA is TGTGCCAGCAGCTTAGTTCGGGGGGGTGAGCAGTTCTTC.

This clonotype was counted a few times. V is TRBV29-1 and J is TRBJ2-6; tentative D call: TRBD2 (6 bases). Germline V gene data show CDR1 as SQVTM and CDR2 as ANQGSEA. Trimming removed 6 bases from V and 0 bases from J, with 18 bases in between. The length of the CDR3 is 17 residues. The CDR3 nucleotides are TGCAGCGTGAGGCTCCGGGACGGGAGCTCTGGGGCCAACGTCCTGACTTTC. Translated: CSVRLRDGSSGANVLTF.

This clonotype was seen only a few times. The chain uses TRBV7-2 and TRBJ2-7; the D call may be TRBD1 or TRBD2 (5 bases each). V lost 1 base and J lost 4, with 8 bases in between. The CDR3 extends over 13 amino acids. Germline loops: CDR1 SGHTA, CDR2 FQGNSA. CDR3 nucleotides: TGTGCCAGCAGCTTAGGGGACGTATACGAGCAGTACTTC. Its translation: CASSLGDVYEQYF.

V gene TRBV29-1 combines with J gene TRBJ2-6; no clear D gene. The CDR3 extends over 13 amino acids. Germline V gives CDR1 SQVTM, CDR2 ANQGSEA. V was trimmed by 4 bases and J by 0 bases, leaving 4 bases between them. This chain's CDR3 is CSVGTSGANVLTF. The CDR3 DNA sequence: TGCAGCGTTGGAACCTCTGGGGCCAACGTCCTGACTTTC.

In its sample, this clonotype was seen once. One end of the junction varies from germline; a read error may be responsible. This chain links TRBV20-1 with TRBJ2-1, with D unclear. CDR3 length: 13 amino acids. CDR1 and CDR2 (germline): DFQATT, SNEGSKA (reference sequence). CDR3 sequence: CSVRDLASGEQFF. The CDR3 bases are TGCAGTGTTAGAGATCTGGCTAGTGGAGAGCAGTTCTTC.

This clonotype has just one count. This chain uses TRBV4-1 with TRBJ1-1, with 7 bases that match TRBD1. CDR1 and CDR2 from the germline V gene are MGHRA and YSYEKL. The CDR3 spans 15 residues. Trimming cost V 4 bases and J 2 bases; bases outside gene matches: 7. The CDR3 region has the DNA TGCGCCAGCAGCCTACAACAGGGGATAAACACTGAAGCTTTCTTT. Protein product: CASSLQQGINTEAFF.

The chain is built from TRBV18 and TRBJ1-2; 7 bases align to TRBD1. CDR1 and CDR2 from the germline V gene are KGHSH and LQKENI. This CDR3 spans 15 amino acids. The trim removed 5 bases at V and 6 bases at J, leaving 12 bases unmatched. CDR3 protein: CASSSALHRGDGYTF. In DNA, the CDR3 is TGTGCCAGCTCATCCGCATTACACAGGGGAGATGGCTACACCTTC.

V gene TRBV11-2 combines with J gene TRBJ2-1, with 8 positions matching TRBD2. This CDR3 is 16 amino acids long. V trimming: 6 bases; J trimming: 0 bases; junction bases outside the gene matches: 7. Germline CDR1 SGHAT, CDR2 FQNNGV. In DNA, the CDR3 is TGTGCCAGCAGACGACCGAGCGGGAGCTCCTACAATGAGCAGTTCTTC. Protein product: CASRRPSGSSYNEQFF. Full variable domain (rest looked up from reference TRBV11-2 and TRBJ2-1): EAGVAQSPRYKIIEKRQSVAFWCNPISGHATLYWYQQILGQGPKLLIQFQNNGVVDDSQLPKDRFSAERLKGVDSTLKIQPAKLEDSAVYLCASRRPSGSSYNEQFFGPGTRLTVL.

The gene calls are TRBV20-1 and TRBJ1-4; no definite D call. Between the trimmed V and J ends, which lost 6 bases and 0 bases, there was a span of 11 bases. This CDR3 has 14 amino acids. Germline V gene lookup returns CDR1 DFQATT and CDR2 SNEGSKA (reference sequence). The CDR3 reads CSAPPFTTNEKLFF. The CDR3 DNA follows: TGCAGTGCGCCGCCCTTCACAACTAATGAAAAACTGTTTTTT.

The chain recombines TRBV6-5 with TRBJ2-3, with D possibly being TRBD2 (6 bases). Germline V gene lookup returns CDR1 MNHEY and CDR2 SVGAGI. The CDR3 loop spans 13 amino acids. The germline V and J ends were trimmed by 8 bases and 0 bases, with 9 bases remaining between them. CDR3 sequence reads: CASWDLSTDTQYF. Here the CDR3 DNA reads TGTGCCAGCTGGGACTTAAGCACAGATACGCAGTATTTT.